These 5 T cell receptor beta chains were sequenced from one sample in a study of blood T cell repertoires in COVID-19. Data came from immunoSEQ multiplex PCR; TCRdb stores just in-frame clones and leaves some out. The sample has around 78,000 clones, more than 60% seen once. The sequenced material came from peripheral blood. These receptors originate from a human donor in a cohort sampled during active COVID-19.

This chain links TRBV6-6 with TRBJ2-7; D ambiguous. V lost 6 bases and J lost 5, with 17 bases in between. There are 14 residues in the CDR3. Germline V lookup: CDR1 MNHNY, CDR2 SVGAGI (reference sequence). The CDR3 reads CASSPTWASDEQYF. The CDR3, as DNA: TGTGCCAGCAGCCCCACCTGGGCCAGTGACGAGCAGTACTTC.

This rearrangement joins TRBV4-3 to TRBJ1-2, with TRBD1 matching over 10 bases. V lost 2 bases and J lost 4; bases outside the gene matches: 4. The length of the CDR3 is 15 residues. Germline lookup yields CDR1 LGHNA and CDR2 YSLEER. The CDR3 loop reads CASSQSWTGGYGYTF. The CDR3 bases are TGCGCCAGCAGCCAATCCTGGACAGGGGGCTATGGCTACACCTTC.

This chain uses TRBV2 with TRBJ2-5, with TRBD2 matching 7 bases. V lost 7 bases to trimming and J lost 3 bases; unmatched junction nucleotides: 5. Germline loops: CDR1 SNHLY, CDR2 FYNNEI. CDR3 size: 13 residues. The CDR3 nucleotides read TGTGCCAGCAATGGCGGGAGAGAAGAGACCCAGTACTTC. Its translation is CASNGGREETQYF.

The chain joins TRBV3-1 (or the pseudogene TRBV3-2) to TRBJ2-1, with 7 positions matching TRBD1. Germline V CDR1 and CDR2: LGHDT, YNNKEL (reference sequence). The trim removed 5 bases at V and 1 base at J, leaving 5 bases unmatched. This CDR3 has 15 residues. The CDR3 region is CASSWGQHSYNEQFF. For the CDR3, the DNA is TGTGCCAGCAGCTGGGGACAGCATTCCTACAATGAGCAGTTCTTC.

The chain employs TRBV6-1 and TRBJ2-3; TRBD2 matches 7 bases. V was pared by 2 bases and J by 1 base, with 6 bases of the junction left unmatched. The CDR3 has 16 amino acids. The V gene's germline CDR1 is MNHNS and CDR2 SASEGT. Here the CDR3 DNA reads TGTGCCAGCAGTGAATTGCGCGGGGGAGGCACAGATACGCAGTATTTT. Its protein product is CASSELRGGGTDTQYF.